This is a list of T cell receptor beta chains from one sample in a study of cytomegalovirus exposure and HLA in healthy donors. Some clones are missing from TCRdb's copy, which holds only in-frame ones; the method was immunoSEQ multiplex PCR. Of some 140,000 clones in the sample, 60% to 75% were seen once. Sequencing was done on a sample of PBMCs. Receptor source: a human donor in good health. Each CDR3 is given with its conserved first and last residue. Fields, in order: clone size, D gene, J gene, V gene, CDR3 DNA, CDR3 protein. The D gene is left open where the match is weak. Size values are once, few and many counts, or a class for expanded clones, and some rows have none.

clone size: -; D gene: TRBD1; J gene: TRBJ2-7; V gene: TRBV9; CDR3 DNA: TGTGCCAGCGCCCGGGGACAGGGCTCCTACGAGCAGTACTTC; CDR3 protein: CASARGQGSYEQYF
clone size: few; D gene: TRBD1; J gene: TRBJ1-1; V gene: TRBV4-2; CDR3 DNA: TGTGCCAGCAGCCAAGAACTGGAGGGGGCCATGAACACTGAAGCTTTCTTT; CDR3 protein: CASSQELEGAMNTEAFF
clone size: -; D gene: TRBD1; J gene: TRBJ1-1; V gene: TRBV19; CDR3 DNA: TGTGCCAGTAGTATCCTAGGGGGCCAGAACACTGAAGCTTTCTTT; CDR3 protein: CASSILGGQNTEAFF
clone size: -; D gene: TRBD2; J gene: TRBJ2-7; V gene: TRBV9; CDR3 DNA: TGTGCCAGCAGCGCGAGGACTAGCGGGACCCCCTACGAGCAGTACTTC; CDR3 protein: CASSARTSGTPYEQYF
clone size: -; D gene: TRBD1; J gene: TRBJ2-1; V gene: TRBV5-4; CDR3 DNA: TGTGCCAGCAGCCGGGACAGGGGCAATGAGCAGTTCTTC; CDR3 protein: CASSRDRGNEQFF
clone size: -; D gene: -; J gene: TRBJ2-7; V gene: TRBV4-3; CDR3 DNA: TGCGCCAGCAGCCAAGATCACGTGGGAGCGCTCGAGCAGTACTTC; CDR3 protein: CASSQDHVGALEQYF
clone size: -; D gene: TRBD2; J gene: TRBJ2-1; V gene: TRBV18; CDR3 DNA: TGTGCCAGCTCACCATCGACTAGCGGGAGGGGAGGTGAGCAGTTCTTC; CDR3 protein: CASSPSTSGRGGEQFF
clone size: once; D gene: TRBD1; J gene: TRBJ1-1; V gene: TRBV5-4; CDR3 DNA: TGTGCCAGCAGCAATTCAGAGGACAGGAAAAACACTGAAGCTTTCTTT; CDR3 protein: CASSNSEDRKNTEAFF
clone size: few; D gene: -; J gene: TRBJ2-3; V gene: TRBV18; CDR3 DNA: TGTGCCAGCTCACCCCCTTCCGCAGATACGCAGTATTTT; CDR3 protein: CASSPPSADTQYF
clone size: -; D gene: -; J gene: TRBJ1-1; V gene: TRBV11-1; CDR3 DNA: TGTGCAACGGGCACGGGGGGCGTTGGGAAAGCTTTCTTT; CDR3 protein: CATGTGGVGKAFF
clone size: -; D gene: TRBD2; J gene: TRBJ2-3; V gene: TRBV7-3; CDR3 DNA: TGTGCCAGCAGCTTAGCGGGAGGGCCCACAGATACGCAGTATTTT; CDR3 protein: CASSLAGGPTDTQYF
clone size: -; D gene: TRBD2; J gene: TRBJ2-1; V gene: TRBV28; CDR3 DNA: TGTGCCAGCAGTTATCCGGGACTAGGCGATGAGCAGTTCTTC; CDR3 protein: CASSYPGLGDEQFF
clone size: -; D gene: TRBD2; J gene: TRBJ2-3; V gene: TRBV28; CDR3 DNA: TGTGCCAGCAGTTTTACCGCGGGGGGGAGGGCAGATACGCAGTATTTT; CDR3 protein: CASSFTAGGRADTQYF
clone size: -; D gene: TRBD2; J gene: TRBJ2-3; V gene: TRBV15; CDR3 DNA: TGTGCCACCAGCGGGGGGACTAGCAGTAGATCAGATACGCAGTATTTT; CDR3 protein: CATSGGTSSRSDTQYF
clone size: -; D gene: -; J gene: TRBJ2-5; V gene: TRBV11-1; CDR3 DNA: TGTGCCAGCAGCACTAGTAGATACCAAGAGACCCAGTACTTC; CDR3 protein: CASSTSRYQETQYF
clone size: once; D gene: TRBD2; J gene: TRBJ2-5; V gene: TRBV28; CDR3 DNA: TGTGCCAGCAGTCAGTCTAGCGGGAGGGCCCCAGAGACCCAGTACTTC; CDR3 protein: CASSQSSGRAPETQYF
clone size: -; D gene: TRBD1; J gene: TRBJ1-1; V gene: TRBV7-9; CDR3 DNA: TGTGCCAGCAGCTTGGGGACAGGGGGCGGGAACACTGAAGCTTTCTTT; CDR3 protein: CASSLGTGGGNTEAFF
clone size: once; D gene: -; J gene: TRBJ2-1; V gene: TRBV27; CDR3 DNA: TGTGCCAGCTGGGGGCGAGCCTACAATGAGCAGTTCTTC; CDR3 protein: CASWGRAYNEQFF
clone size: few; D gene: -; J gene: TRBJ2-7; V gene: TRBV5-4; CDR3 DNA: TGTGCCAGCGCCGCAAGGGGTCTTCAGCAGTACTTC; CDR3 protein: CASAARGLQQYF
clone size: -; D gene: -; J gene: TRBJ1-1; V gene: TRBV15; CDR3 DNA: TGTGCCACCAGCAGAGTAAAGGGGGTCACTGAAGCTTTCTTT; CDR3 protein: CATSRVKGVTEAFF
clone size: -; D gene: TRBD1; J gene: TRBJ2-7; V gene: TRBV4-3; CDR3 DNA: TGCGCCAGCAGCCGACAGACAGGGCGCGCCTACGAGCAGTACTTC; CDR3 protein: CASSRQTGRAYEQYF
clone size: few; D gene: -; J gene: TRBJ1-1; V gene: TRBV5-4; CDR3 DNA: TGTGCCAGCAGCCAGCCCGCCCCCACAAAGCGAGGAGTGGGGAACACTGAAGCTTTCTTT; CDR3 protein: CASSQPAPTKRGVGNTEAFF
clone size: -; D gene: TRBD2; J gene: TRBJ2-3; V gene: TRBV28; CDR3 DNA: TGTGCCAGCAGTTCCACCGGGACTAGCGGCACAGATACGCAGTATTTT; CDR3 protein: CASSSTGTSGTDTQYF
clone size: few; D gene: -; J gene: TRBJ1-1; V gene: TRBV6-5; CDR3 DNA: TGTGCCAGCAGTAGAGAGAACACTGAAGCTTTCTTT; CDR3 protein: CASSRENTEAFF
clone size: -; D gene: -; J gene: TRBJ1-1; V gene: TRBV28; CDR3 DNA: TGTGCCAGCAGTGTCAGGGCATTGAACACTGAAGCTTTCTTT; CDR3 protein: CASSVRALNTEAFF
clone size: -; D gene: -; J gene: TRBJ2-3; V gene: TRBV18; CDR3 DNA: TGTGCCAGCTCACCAGGCAACACAGATACGCAGTATTTT; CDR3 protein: CASSPGNTDTQYF
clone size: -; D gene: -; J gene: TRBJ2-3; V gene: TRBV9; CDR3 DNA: TGTGCCAGCAGCGTAGAGGGGACAGATACGCAGTATTTT; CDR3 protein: CASSVEGTDTQYF
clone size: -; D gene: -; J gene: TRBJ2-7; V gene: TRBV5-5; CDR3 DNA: TGTGCCAGCAGCTTGGGTCCCCTCGAGCAGTACTTC; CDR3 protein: CASSLGPLEQYF
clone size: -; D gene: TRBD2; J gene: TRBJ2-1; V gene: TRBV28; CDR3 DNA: TGTGCCAGCAGTTTGACGAGCGGGGGAACTTACAATGAGCAGTTCTTC; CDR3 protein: CASSLTSGGTYNEQFF
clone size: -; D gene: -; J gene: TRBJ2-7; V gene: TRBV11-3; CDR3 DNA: TGTGCCAGCAGCTTAGTATCGGGAGCCTACGAGCAGTACTTC; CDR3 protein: CASSLVSGAYEQYF
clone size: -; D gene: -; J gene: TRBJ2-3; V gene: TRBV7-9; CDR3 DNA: TGTGCCAGCAGCTTAGTCGGCACAGATACGCAGTATTTT; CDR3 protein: CASSLVGTDTQYF
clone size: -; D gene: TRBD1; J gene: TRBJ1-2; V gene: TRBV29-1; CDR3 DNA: TGCAGCGTCCCTGGACAGGGGTATGGCTACACCTTC; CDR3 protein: CSVPGQGYGYTF
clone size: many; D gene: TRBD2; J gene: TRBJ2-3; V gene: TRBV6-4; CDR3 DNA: TGTGCCAGCAGTGACGGCGGGAGGGACGCAGATACGCAGTATTTT; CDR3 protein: CASSDGGRDADTQYF
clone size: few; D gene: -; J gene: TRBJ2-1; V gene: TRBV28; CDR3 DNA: TGTGCCAGCAGAATGAGAGCGATCCACAATGAGCAGTTCTTC; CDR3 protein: CASRMRAIHNEQFF
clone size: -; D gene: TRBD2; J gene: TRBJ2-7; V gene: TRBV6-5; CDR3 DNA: TGTGCCAGCAGTTACGTAGCTAGCGGGCCTTACGAGCAGTACTTC; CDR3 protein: CASSYVASGPYEQYF
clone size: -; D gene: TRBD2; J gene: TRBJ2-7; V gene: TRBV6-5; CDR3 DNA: TGTGCCGCGCGGGGTAGCGGGAACTACGAGCAGTACTTC; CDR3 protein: CAARGSGNYEQYF
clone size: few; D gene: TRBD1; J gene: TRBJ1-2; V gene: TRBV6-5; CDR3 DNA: TGTGCCAGCAGTCGGTCCGGGACAGGGAAGGATGGCTACACCTTC; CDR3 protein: CASSRSGTGKDGYTF
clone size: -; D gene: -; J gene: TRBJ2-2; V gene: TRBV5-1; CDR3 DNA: TGCGCCAGCAGTCCAGACTGGATTTCCGGGGAGCTGTTTTTT; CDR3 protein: CASSPDWISGELFF
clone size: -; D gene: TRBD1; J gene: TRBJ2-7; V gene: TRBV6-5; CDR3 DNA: TGTGCCACCTCAGGGGGCAGCGAGCAGTACTTC; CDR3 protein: CATSGGSEQYF
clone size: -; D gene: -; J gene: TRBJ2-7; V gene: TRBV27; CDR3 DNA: TGTGCCAGCAGTTTAGGCAGGTCCTCCTACGAGCAGTACTTC; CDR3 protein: CASSLGRSSYEQYF
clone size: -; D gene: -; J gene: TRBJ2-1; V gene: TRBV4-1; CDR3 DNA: TGCGCCAGCAGCCGCCTGAATTTCGGCTCCTACAATGAGCAGTTCTTC; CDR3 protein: CASSRLNFGSYNEQFF
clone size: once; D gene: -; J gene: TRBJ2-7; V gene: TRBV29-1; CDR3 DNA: TGCAGCGTTGGGGAGGAGGGGGGGGCCGAGCAGTACTTC; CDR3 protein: CSVGEEGGAEQYF
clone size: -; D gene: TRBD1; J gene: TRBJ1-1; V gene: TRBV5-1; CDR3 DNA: TGCGCCAGCAGCCTCGGACAGGGGGCGGGCACTGAAGCTTTCTTT; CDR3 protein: CASSLGQGAGTEAFF
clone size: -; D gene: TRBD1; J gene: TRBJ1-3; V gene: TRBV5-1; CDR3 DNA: TGCGCCAGCAGCAGGGACAGGACCTCTGGAAACACCATATATTTT; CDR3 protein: CASSRDRTSGNTIYF
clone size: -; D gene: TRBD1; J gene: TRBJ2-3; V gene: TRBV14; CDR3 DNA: TGTGCCAGCAGCCAAGCGGGACAGGGACGGGGTGATACGCAGTATTTT; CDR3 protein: CASSQAGQGRGDTQYF
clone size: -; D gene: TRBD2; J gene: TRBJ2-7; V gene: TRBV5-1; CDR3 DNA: TGCGCCAGCAGGTGGACTAGCGGGAATAACTACGAGCAGTACTTC; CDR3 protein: CASRWTSGNNYEQYF
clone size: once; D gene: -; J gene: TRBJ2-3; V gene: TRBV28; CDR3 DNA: TGTGCCAGCAGAACAGGGCTCCCAGATACGCAGTATTTT; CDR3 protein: CASRTGLPDTQYF
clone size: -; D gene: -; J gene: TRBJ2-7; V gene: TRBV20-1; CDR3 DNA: TGCAGTGCTGGAGATACCTACGAGCAGTACTTC; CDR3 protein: CSAGDTYEQYF
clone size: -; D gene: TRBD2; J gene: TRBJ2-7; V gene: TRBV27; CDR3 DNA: TGTGCCATTGGGGGGGGAGAGAGGGGCTACGAGCAGTACTTC; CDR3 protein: CAIGGGERGYEQYF
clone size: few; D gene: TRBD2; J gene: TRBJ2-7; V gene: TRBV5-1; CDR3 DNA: TGCGCCAGCAGCACCTCTAGCGGTACCTACGAGCAGTACTTC; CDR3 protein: CASSTSSGTYEQYF
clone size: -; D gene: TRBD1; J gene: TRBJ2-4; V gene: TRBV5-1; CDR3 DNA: TGCGCCAGCAGCTTCCGGACAGGGAATTTTGGGAACATTCAGTACTTC; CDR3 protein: CASSFRTGNFGNIQYF
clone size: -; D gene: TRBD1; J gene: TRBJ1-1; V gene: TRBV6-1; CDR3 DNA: TGTGCCAGCAACGCCGGGACAGGGATTGAAGCTTTCTTT; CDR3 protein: CASNAGTGIEAFF
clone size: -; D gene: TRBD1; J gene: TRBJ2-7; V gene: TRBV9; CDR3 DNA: TGTGCCAGCAGCGCGGACAGGGACTCCTACGAGCAGTACTTC; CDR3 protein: CASSADRDSYEQYF